This T cell receptor beta chain is drawn from a study of blood T cells in healthy people across ages. Alongside a J-beta primer mix, a sample-barcoded 5' primer served in a second PCR lasting roughly 6 to 11 cycles. TCRdb independently ran MiXCR on the 5' RACE reads; one entry per CDR3 protein. Altogether approximately 800,000 distinct CDR3 sequences are present, around a quarter being singletons, with the ten largest covering 3% to 4.5%. The CDR3 extends over 13 amino acids. V shed 0 bases and J shed 5 bases, with 7 bases lying between them. The V gene's germline CDR1 is SGHVS and CDR2 FQNEAQ. This clonotype showed up just a few times. These sequences were also reported in another study, on T cells of mothers and their children.

The sample was blood. The sequence derives from a boy between 10 and 17 years old in good health. The chain recombines TRBV7-8 with TRBJ2-5; D unclear. The CDR3 DNA is TGTGCCAGCAGCTTAGCCTACTGGGAGACCCAGTACTTC. Translated: CASSLAYWETQYF.